The following is a T cell receptor beta chain sequence with its context. This sample was taken from a study of blood T cell repertoires in COVID-19. Turning to the study itself: Each recovered donor of Cohort 3 presented with two negative PCRs, clearance, or symptom resolution. The United States, Italy and Spain were the sources of the acute and convalescent COVID-19 samples. T cells, B-cell-depleted T cells, or PBMCs supplied cDNA or gDNA.

As processed by the authors: Reference gene primer amplification gave nucleated cell count estimates. Assay used: immunoSEQ multiplex PCR; TCRdb lists only in-frame clones, some missing. D and trimming were read from the DNA, whereas the V and J calls and clone size are those reported in that table. The sample lists 350,000 to 450,000 clones, approximately 89% occurring once. Trimming took 4 bases from V and 4 from J; bases not matched to a gene: 4. This CDR3 region has 14 residues. The V gene's germline CDR1 is ENHRY and CDR2 SYGVKD. The sample comprised PBMCs or T cells enriched from blood (not recorded which). The V call is TRBV10-3, the J call TRBJ1-5; 7 nucleotides agree with TRBD1. The sequence was collected from a man aged 40-49 years in a cohort exposed to, infected with or recovered from COVID-19 (not recorded which). The CDR3 sequence: CAISGQGLNQPQHF. As DNA, the CDR3 is TGTGCCATCAGTGGACAGGGCTTAAATCAGCCCCAGCATTTT.